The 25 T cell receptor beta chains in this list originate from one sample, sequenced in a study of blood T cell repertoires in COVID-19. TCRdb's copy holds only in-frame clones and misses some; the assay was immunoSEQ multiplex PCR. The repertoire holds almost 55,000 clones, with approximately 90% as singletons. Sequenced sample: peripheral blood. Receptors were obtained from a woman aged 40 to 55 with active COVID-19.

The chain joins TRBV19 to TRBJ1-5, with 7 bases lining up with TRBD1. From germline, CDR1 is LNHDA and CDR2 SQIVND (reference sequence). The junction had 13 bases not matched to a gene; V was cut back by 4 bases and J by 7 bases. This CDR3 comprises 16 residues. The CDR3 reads CASSTDAITGVQPQHF. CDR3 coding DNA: TGTGCCAGTAGTACCGACGCGATTACAGGGGTACAGCCCCAGCATTTT.

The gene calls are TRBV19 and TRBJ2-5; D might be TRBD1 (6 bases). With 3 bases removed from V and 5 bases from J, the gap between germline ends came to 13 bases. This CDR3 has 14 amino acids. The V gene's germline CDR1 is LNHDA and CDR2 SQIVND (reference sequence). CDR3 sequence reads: CASSIRRQGETQYF. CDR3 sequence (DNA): TGTGCCAGTAGTATTAGGAGGCAGGGGGAGACCCAGTACTTC.

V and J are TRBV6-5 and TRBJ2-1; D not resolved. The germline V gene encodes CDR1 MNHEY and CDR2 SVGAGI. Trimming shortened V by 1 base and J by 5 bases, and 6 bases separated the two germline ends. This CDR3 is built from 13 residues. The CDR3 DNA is TGTGCCAGCAGTTACTGGCAGAACAATGAGCAGTTCTTC. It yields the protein CASSYWQNNEQFF.

CDR3 region: CASSSSRQGKYGYTF. CDR3 coding DNA: TGCGCCAGCAGCTCCTCCCGACAGGGAAAGTATGGCTACACCTTC. The chain recombines TRBV5-1 with TRBJ1-2; 7 bases agree with TRBD1. Trimming removed 3 bases from V and 5 bases from J; junction bases left unmatched: 10. CDR1 and CDR2 from the germline V gene are SGHRS and YFSETQ. The CDR3 contains 15 residues. Looking up the rest from reference TRBV5-1 and TRBJ1-2 gives the full variable domain: KAGVTQTPRYLIKTRGQQVTLSCSPISGHRSVSWYQQTPGQGLQFLFEYFSETQRNKGNFPGRFSGRQFSNSRSEMNVSTLELGDSALYLCASSSSRQGKYGYTFGSGTRLTVV.

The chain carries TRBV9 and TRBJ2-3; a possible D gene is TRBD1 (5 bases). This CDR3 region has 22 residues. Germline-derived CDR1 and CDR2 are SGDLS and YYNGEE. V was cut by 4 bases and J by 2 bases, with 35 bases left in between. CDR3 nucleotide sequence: TGTGCCAGCAGCTCGCAAGGTGGTGGGGCAGGGCCTCCCCTGAGCGCCACAGATACGCAGTATTTT. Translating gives CASSSQGGGAGPPLSATDTQYF.

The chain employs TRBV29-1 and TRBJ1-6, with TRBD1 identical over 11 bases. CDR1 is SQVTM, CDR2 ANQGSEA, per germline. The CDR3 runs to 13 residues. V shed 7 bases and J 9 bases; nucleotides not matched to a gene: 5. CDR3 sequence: CSAAGQGGSPLHF. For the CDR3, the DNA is TGCAGCGCGGCGGGACAGGGGGGTTCACCCCTCCACTTT.

The DNA for the CDR3 is TGTGCCAGCAGCTTCTGGGACAGGACTGGAAACACCATATATTTT. Its translation: CASSFWDRTGNTIYF. The chain recombines TRBV5-6 with TRBJ1-3; 8 nucleotides match TRBD1. The germline gives CDR1 SGHDT, CDR2 YYEEEE. The CDR3 extends over 15 amino acids. With 2 bases clipped from V and 2 bases from J, the junction kept 3 bases outside the gene matches.

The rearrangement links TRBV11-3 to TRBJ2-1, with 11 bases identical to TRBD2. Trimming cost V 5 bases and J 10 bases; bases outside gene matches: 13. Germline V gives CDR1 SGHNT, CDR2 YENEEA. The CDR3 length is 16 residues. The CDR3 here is CASSHVYSGGASEQFF. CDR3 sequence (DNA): TGTGCCAGCAGCCACGTGTATAGCGGGGGGGCGTCCGAGCAGTTCTTC.

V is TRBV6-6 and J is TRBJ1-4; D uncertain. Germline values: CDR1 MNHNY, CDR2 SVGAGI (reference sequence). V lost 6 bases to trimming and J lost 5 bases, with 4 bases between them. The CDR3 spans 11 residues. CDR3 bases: TGTGCCAGCAGGCGGAATGAAAAACTGTTTTTT. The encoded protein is CASRRNEKLFF.

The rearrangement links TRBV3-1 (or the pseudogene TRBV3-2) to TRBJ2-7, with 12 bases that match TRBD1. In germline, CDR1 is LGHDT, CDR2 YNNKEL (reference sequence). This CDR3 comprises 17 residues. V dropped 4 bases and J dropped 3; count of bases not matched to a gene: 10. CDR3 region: CASSRGTGGVRVYEQYF. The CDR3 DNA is TGTGCCAGCAGCCGGGGGACAGGGGGCGTTCGAGTCTACGAGCAGTACTTC.

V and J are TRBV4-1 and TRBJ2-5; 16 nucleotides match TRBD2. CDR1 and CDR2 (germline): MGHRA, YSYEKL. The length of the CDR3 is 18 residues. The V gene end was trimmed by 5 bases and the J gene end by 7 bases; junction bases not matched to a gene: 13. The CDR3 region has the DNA TGCGCCAGCAGCACTCCCGGGACTAGCGGGGGGGCCCTGGGGACCCAGTACTTC. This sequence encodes CASSTPGTSGGALGTQYF.

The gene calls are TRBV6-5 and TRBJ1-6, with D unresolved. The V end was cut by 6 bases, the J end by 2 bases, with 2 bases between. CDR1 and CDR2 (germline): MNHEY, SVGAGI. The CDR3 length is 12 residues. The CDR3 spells CASSTYNSPLHF. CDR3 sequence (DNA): TGTGCCAGCAGCACCTATAATTCACCCCTCCACTTT.

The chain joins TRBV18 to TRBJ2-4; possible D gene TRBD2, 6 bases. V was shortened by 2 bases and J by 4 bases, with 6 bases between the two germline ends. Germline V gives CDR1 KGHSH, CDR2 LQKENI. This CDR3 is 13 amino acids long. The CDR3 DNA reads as TGTGCCAGCTCACCAGGGACTAAAAACATTCAGTACTTC. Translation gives CASSPGTKNIQYF.

The CDR3 loop is CASSKRQGNYNEQFF. CDR3 nucleotides: TGTGCCAGCAGCAAACGACAGGGTAACTACAATGAGCAGTTCTTC. V usage is TRBV11-3 and J usage is TRBJ2-1, with 7 bases that match TRBD1. The V gene's germline CDR1 is SGHNT and CDR2 YENEEA. CDR3 length: 15 residues. V dropped 5 bases and J dropped 3; count of bases not matched to a gene: 7.

This CDR3 reads CASSPRQGDGYTF. The CDR3 DNA reads TGTGCCAGCAGCCCGAGGCAGGGTGATGGCTACACCTTC. The J gene is TRBJ1-2, the V gene TRBV7-9, with D perhaps matching TRBD1 (5 bases). From germline, CDR1 is SEHNR and CDR2 FQNEAQ (reference sequence). The CDR3 is 13 residues long. Trimming removed 5 bases at V and 6 bases at J, with 13 bases between.

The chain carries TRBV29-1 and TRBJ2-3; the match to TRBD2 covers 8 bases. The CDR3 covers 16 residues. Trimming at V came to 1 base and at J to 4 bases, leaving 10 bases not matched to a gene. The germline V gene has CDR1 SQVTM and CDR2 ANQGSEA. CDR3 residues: CSVEGTSSLGSDTQYF. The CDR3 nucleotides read TGCAGCGTTGAAGGGACTAGCTCTCTAGGGTCAGATACGCAGTATTTT.

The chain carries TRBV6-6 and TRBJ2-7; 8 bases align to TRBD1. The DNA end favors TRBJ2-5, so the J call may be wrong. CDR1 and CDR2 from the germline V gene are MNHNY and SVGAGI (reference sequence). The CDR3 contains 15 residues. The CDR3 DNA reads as TGTGCCAGCAGTTACTCACAGGGGGGTCGGGAGACCCAGTACTTC. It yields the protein CASSYSQGGRETQYF.

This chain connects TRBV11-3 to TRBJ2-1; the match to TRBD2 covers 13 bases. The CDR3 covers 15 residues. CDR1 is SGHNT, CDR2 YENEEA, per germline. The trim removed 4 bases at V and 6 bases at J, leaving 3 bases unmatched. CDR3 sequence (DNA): TGTGCCAGCAGCTCACTAGCGGGGGGGGGCAATGAGCAGTTCTTC. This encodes CASSSLAGGGNEQFF. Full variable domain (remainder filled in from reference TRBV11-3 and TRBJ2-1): EAGVVQSPRYKIIEKKQPVAFWCNPISGHNTLYWYLQNLGQGPELLIRYENEEAVDDSQLPKDRFSAERLKGVDSTLKIQPAELGDSAVYLCASSSLAGGGNEQFFGPGTRLTVL.

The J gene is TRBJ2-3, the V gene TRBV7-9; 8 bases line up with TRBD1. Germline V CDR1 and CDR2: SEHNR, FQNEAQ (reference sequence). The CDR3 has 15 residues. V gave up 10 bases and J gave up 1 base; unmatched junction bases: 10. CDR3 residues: CANLKPGQGTDTQYF. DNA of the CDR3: TGTGCCAACTTAAAACCGGGACAGGGCACAGATACGCAGTATTTT.

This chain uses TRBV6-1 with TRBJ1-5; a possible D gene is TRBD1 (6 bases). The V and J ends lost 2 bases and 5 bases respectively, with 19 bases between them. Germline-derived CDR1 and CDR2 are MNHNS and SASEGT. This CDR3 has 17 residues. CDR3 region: CASSEMRLGGIDQPQHF. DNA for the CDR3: TGTGCCAGCAGTGAAATGAGGCTAGGGGGTATAGATCAGCCCCAGCATTTT.

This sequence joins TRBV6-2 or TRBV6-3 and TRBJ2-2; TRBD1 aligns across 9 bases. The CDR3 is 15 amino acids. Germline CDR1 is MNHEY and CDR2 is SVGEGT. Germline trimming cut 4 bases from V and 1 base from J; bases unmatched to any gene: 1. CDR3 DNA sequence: TGTGCCAGCAGTTTGGGACAGGGGAACACCGGGGAGCTGTTTTTT. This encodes CASSLGQGNTGELFF.

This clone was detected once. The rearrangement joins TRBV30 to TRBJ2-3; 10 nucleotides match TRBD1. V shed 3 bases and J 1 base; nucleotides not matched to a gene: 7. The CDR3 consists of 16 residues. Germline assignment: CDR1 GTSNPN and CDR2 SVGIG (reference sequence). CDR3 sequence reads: CAWSASGQGGTDTQYF. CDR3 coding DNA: TGTGCCTGGAGCGCATCTGGACAGGGGGGCACAGATACGCAGTATTTT.

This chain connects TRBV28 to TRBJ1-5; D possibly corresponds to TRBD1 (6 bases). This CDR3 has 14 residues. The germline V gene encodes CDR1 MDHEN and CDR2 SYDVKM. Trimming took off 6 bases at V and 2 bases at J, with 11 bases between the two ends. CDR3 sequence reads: CASSQQGGNQPQHF. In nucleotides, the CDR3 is TGTGCCAGCAGCCAACAGGGTGGCAATCAGCCCCAGCATTTT. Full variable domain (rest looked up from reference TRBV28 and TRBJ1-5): DVKVTQSSRYLVKRTGEKVFLECVQDMDHENMFWYRQDPGLGLRLIYFSYDVKMKEKGDIPEGYSVSREKKERFSLILESASTNQTSMYLCASSQQGGNQPQHFGDGTRLSIL.

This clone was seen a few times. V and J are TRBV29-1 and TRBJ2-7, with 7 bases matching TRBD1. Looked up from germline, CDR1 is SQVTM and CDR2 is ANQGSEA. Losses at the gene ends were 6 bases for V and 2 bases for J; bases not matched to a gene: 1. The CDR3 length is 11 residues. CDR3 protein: CSVGQTYEQYF. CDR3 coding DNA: TGCAGCGTGGGACAGACCTACGAGCAGTACTTC.

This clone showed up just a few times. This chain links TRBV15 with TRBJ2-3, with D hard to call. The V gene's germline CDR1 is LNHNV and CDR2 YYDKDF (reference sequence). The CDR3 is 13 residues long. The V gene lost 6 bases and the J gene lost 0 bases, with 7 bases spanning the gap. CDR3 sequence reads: CATREKSTDTQYF. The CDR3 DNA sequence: TGTGCCACCAGGGAGAAAAGCACAGATACGCAGTATTTT. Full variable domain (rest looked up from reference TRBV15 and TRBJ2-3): DAMVIQNPRYQVTQFGKPVTLSCSQTLNHNVMYWYQQKSSQAPKLLFHYYDKDFNNEADTPDNFQSRRPNTSFCFLDIRSPGLGDTAMYLCATREKSTDTQYFGPGTRLTVL.